This T cell receptor (beta chain) was observed in a study of blood T cell repertoires in COVID-19. For the study at large: COVID-19 samples collected from the United States, Italy and Spain covered acute and convalescent phases. From T cells, B-cell-depleted T cells, or PBMCs came the material, which was cDNA or gDNA.

Trimming took 7 bases from V and 8 from J; bases not matched to a gene: 10. The CDR3 consists of 13 residues. Germline V gene sequence: CDR1 LGHDT, CDR2 YNNKEL (reference sequence). In the original processing: Estimation of nucleated cell counts relied on the amplification of reference gene primers. Here immunoSEQ multiplex PCR was the method, and the copy in TCRdb shows in-frame clones only, minus some. That table gives V, J and clone size, and the DNA gave D and trimming. The sample lists about 33,000 clones, around 88% occurring once. Specimen: peripheral blood. This clonotype originated in a human donor in a cohort sampled during active COVID-19. The rearrangement links TRBV3-1 (or the pseudogene TRBV3-2) to TRBJ1-1; 7 positions match TRBD1. Here the CDR3 DNA reads TGTGCCAGCACTCAACGGCCGGACAGGGAAGCTTTCTTT. Amino acid sequence: CASTQRPDREAFF.